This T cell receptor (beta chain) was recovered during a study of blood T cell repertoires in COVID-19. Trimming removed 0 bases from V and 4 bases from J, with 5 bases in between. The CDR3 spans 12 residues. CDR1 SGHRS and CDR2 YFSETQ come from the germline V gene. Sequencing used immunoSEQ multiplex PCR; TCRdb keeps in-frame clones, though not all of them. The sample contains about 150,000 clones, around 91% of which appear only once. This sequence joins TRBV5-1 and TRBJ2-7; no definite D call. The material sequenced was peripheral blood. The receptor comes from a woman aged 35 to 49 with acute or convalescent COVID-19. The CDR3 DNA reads TGCGCCAGCAGCTTGGACGGGTACGAGCAGTACTTC. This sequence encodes CASSLDGYEQYF.